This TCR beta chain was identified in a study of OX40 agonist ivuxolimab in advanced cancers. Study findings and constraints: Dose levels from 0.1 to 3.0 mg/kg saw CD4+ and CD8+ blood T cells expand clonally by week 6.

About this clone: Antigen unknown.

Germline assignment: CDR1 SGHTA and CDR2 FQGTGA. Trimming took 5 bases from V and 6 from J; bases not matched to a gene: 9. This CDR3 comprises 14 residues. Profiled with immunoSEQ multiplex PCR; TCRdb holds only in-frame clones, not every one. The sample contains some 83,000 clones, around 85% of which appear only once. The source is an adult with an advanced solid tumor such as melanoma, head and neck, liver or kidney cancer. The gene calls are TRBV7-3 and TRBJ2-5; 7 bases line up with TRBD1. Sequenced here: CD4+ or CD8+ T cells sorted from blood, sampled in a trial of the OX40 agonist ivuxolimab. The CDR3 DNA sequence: TGTGCCAGCAGCCCTAACAGGGGCAGTCAGACCCAGTACTTC. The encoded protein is CASSPNRGSQTQYF.